Following are 14 T cell receptor beta chains from one sample sequenced in a study of CD8 T cells in Susac syndrome. RNA amounts of about 0.5 to 1 ug underwent reverse transcription with random hexamers. MiXCR, run by TCRdb on the immunoSEQ multiplex PCR reads, gives a single entry per CDR3 protein. Here the sample spans over 150,000 distinct CDR3 sequences, approximately 95% being singletons. Sequencing was carried out using CD4+ T cells from PBMCs. The receptors shown here come from a human donor with multiple sclerosis.

J is TRBJ2-2 and V is TRBV7-3; D might be TRBD1 or TRBD2, each matching 5 bases. The germline gives CDR1 SGHTA, CDR2 FQGTGA. V gave up 3 bases and J gave up 2 bases, with 13 bases separating them. The CDR3 extends over 16 amino acids. The CDR3 sequence: CASSFSGTGNTGELFF. In DNA, the CDR3 is TGTGCCAGCAGCTTCTCCGGGACGGGAAACACCGGGGAGCTGTTTTTT.

The chain joins TRBV3-1 to TRBJ2-7; D may be TRBD1 or TRBD2 (7 bases each). The germline gives CDR1 LGHDT, CDR2 YNNKEL (reference sequence). The CDR3 runs 14 residues. With 2 bases removed from V and 7 bases from J, the gap between germline ends came to 15 bases. The CDR3 reads CASSQPGGLREQYF. The CDR3 bases are TGTGCCAGCAGCCAACCAGGGGGACTACGTGAGCAGTACTTC.

The CDR3 bases are TGTGCCAGCAGCCGCGAGGGGGCGCCCGGAGAGACCCAGTACTTC. Its protein product is CASSREGAPGETQYF. This chain uses TRBV3-1 with TRBJ2-5, with 7 bases fitting TRBD1. Germline V gene data show CDR1 as LGHDT and CDR2 as YNNKEL (reference sequence). The ends lost 4 bases at V and 4 bases at J; junction bases unmatched: 9. The CDR3 extends over 15 amino acids.

A single count supports this clonotype. The CDR3 sequence: CASSHGAGETQYF. The CDR3 coding sequence is TGCGCCAGCAGCCATGGAGCGGGAGAGACCCAGTACTTC. The chain employs TRBV4-3 and TRBJ2-5; D is possibly TRBD2 (6 bases). The germline CDR1 and CDR2 sequences are LGHNA and YSLEER. Trimming removed 3 bases from V and 4 bases from J, with 9 bases in between. The CDR3 length is 13 residues.

This clonotype was counted once. The chain recombines TRBV28 with TRBJ1-2; D unclear. The CDR3 sequence is 12 residues long. Germline CDR1 and CDR2: MDHEN and SYDVKM. V was clipped by 7 bases and J by 5 bases, with 11 bases between them. This CDR3 is CASIGRLYGYTF. The CDR3 DNA reads TGTGCCAGCATCGGGCGGCTATATGGCTACACCTTC.

The chain has TRBV27 and TRBJ2-7; tentative D call: TRBD1 (6 bases). Trimming pared 4 bases from V and 4 bases from J, leaving 14 bases between. The CDR3 runs 14 residues. The germline V gene has CDR1 MNHEY and CDR2 SMNVEV (reference sequence). CDR3 in amino acids: CASSYKDSSYEQYF. The CDR3 DNA is TGTGCCAGCAGTTATAAGGACAGCTCGTACGAGCAGTACTTC.

V and J are TRBV28 and TRBJ1-2, with D tentatively TRBD1 (6 bases). The CDR3 covers 14 residues. Germline V gene data show CDR1 as MDHEN and CDR2 as SYDVKM. Trimming shortened V by 5 bases and J by 7 bases, and 17 bases separated the two germline ends. CDR3 sequence reads: CASSRGGAGSGYTF. As DNA, the CDR3 is TGTGCCAGCAGTCGAGGGGGGGCAGGGTCTGGCTACACCTTC.

Only one count was recorded for this clonotype. The chain couples TRBV20-1 to TRBJ2-5; TRBD2 agrees at 10 bases. The CDR3 is 13 residues long. The J segment lost 7 bases and the V segment lost 1 base, leaving 3 bases of the junction unmatched. CDR1 is DFQATT and CDR2 is SNEGSKA in the germline V gene (reference sequence). CDR3 sequence (DNA): TGCAGTGCTAGAGTAGCTAGCGGGAGGACCCAGTACTTC. Its translation is CSARVASGRTQYF.

The chain joins TRBV9 to TRBJ2-4, with D perhaps matching TRBD2 (5 bases). Germline CDR1 is SGDLS and CDR2 is YYNGEE. This CDR3 contains 14 residues. V was cut by 0 bases and J by 8 bases, with 12 bases left in between. This CDR3 reads CASSVEGDLDIQYF. The CDR3 region has the DNA TGTGCCAGCAGCGTAGAGGGAGATTTGGACATTCAGTACTTC.

The chain is built from TRBV15 and TRBJ1-5; TRBD1 aligns across 8 bases. Germline-derived CDR1 and CDR2 are LNHNV and YYDKDF (reference sequence). CDR3 length: 15 residues. The V gene end was trimmed by 5 bases and the J gene end by 7 bases; junction bases not matched to a gene: 10. The CDR3 nucleotides read TGTGCCACCAGCCCGCGGCAGGGGGCTGGCCAGCCCCAGCATTTT. Its translation: CATSPRQGAGQPQHF.

The chain has TRBV6-5 and TRBJ2-1; D remains unclear. The ends were cut back, 5 bases at V and 5 bases at J, with 7 bases in the middle. Per the germline V gene, CDR1 is MNHEY and CDR2 is SVGAGI. CDR3 length: 12 amino acids. The CDR3 sequence: CASSRHNNEQFF. The CDR3 DNA reads TGTGCCAGCAGTCGACACAACAATGAGCAGTTCTTC.

The J gene is TRBJ2-4, the V gene TRBV3-1; 7 nucleotides align to TRBD1. Germline V gives CDR1 LGHDT, CDR2 YNNKEL (reference sequence). There are 13 residues in the CDR3. V lost 3 bases, J lost 8 bases, and 4 bases stayed unmatched. CDR3 in amino acids: CASSQNRGYIQYF. CDR3 DNA: TGTGCCAGCAGCCAGAACAGGGGATACATTCAGTACTTC.

The V and J genes are TRBV25-1 and TRBJ2-2; D uncertain. The CDR3 consists of 13 residues. V dropped 3 bases and J dropped 2 bases, with 4 bases sitting between them. Germline CDR1 is MGHDK and CDR2 is SYGVNS. The CDR3, as DNA: TGTGCCAGCAGTGACAGAAACACCGGGGAGCTGTTTTTT. Residues: CASSDRNTGELFF.

The chain combines TRBV5-1 with TRBJ1-1, with 9 positions matching TRBD1. With 4 bases clipped from V and 5 bases from J, the junction kept 6 bases outside the gene matches. Per germline, CDR1 SGHRS and CDR2 YFSETQ. The CDR3 extends over 14 amino acids. The CDR3 DNA reads as TGCGCCAGCAGCGAAACAGGGGGCATGACTGAAGCTTTCTTT. Translating it yields CASSETGGMTEAFF.